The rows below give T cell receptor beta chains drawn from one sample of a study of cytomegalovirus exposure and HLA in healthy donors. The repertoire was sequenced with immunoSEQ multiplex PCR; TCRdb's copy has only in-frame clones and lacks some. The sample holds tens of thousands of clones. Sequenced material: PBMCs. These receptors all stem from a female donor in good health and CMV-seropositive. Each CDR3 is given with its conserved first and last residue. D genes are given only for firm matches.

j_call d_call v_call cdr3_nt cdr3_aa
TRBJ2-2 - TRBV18 TGTGCCAGCTCACCCAGGGCAGCGAACACCGGGGAGCTGTTTTTT CASSPRAANTGELFF
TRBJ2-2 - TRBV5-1 TGCGCCAGCAGCTTGATTGAAGCGGGTAACACCGGGGAGCTGTTTTTT CASSLIEAGNTGELFF
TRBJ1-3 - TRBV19 TGTGCCAGTAGTACGCCGGGTCGCTATATGGGAAACACCATATATTTT CASSTPGRYMGNTIYF
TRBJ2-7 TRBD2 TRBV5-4 TGTGCCAGCAGCTTGGGACTAGCTGGCGAGCAGTACTTC CASSLGLAGEQYF
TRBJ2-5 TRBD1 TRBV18 TGTGCCAGCTCACGGTTGGGACAGCAAGAGACCCAGTACTTC CASSRLGQQETQYF
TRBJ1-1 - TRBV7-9 TGTGCCAGCAGCTTACGGGAAAGGGCTGAAGCTTTCTTT CASSLRERAEAFF
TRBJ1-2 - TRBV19 TGTGCCAGTAGTATAGATCCCAACAGGCGAGGTGACTACACCTTC CASSIDPNRRGDYTF
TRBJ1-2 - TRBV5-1 TGCGCCAGCAGCTTAGCCGGGAACTATGGCTACACCTTC CASSLAGNYGYTF
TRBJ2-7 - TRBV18 TGTGCCAGCTCACCTAACAGGGACGAGCAGTACTTC CASSPNRDEQYF
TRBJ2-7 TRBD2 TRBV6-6 TGTGCCAGCAGTTCGACTAGCGGGAGAACGTACGAGCAGTACTTC CASSSTSGRTYEQYF
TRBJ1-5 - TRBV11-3 TGTGCCAGCAGCTTTTCAGGGTCGAATCAGCCCCAGCATTTT CASSFSGSNQPQHF
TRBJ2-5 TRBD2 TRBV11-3 TGTGCCAGCAGCCAGGGACTAGCGGGAGTCGAGACCCAGTACTTC CASSQGLAGVETQYF
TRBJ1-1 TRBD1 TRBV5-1 TGCGCCAGCAGCCGACAGGGTGACACTGAAGCTTTCTTT CASSRQGDTEAFF
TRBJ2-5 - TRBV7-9 TGTGCCAGCAGCTGGGCCCAAGAGACCCAGTACTTC CASSWAQETQYF
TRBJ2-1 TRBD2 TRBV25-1 TGTGCCAGCAGTGAAGGACTAGCGGGCTACAATGAGCAGTTCTTC CASSEGLAGYNEQFF
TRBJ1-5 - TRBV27 TGTGCCAGCAGCCCCGAGGGGGAAGGGAATCAGCCCCAGCATTTT CASSPEGEGNQPQHF
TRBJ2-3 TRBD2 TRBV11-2 TGTGCCAGCAGAAGACTAGCGGGGGGCCCGTCCCCTAGCACAGATACGCAGTATTTT CASRRLAGGPSPSTDTQYF
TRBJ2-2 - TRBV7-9 TGTGCCAGCAGCCCCCAGGGAATCGGGGAGCTGTTTTTT CASSPQGIGELFF
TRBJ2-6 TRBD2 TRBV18 TGTGCCAGCTCACCCCCGGGGTTAGCGGGGGACTCTGGGGCCAACGTCCTGACTTTC CASSPPGLAGDSGANVLTF
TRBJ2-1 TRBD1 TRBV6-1 TGTGCCAGCAGTGAAGAGGGACAGGTATTCACCCTCTACAATGAGCAGTTCTTC CASSEEGQVFTLYNEQFF
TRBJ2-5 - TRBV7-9 TGTGCCAGCAGCAGAAGGGAGCGAAAAGAGACCCAGTACTTC CASSRRERKETQYF
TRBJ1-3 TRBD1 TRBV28 TGTGCCAGCAGTTTAGACAGGGGAGCGGGTGGAAACACCATATATTTT CASSLDRGAGGNTIYF
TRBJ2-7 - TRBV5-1 TGCGCCAGCAGTTGGACAGTGAGTGACGTCGAGCAGTACTTC CASSWTVSDVEQYF
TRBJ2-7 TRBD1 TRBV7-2 TGTGCCAGCAGCCACGGACAGGGCTACGAGCAGTACTTC CASSHGQGYEQYF
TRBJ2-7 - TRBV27 TGTGCCAGCAGTCCCTGGACAAGGGGCTACGAGCAGTACTTC CASSPWTRGYEQYF
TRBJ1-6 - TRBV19 TGTGCCAGTAGTATTACTCCAGGGAAGAATTCACCCCTCCACTTT CASSITPGKNSPLHF
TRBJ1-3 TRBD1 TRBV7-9 TGTGCCAGCAGCCGTAACCAGGGGGAAAACACCATATATTTT CASSRNQGENTIYF
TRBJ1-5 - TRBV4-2 TGTGCCAGCAGCCAAGAACCTCAGGCCCAGGGCAATCAGCCCCAGCATTTT CASSQEPQAQGNQPQHF
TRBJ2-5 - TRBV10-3 TGTGCCATCATGCAGGGGTCCGAGGAGACCCAGTACTTC CAIMQGSEETQYF
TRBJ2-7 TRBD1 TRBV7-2 TGTGCCAGCAGCTCGAATAGACAGGGGGCGCGGAGAGAGCAGTACTTC CASSSNRQGARREQYF
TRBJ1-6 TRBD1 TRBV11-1 TGTGCCAGCAGCCTTGGGACAGGCTTCAATTCACCCCTACACTTT CASSLGTGFNSPLHF
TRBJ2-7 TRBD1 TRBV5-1 TGCGCCAGCAGCCTATCCTGGACAGGGGGCGTCGAGCAGTACTTC CASSLSWTGGVEQYF
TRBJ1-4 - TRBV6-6 TGTGCCAGCAGTTCCTTCTCGACAGGTCCAATGTTGGGCCTGTTTTTT CASSSFSTGPMLGLFF
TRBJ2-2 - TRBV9 TGTGCCAGCAGCGTAGTTCCCCTCTCGATTCGGAGTAACACCGGGGAGCTGTTTTTT CASSVVPLSIRSNTGELFF
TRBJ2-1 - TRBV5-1 TGCGCCAGCAGCCAGCTCCCCGGGACAGCGGGCAATGAGCAGTTCTTC CASSQLPGTAGNEQFF
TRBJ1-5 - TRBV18 TGTGCCAGCGCAACGGGTAATCAGCCCCAGCATTTT CASATGNQPQHF
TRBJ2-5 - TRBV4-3 TGCGCCAGCAGCCCAGCTGAAGGGAGAAGGGAGAACCAGTACTTC CASSPAEGRRENQYF
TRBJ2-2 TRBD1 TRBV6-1 TGTGCCAGCAGTGAAATGACAGGGCTCGCCGGGGAGCTGTTTTTT CASSEMTGLAGELFF
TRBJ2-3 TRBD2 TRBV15 TGTGCCACCAGCAGGGGGGACTATGGCACAGATACGCAGTATTTT CATSRGDYGTDTQYF
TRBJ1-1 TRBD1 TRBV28 TGTGCCAGCAGTTTACGGACAGGTGAAGCTTTCTTT CASSLRTGEAFF
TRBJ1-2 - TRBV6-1 TGTGCCAGCAGAGAGGGATCTAGAGGCTACACCTTC CASREGSRGYTF
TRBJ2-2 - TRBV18 TGTGCCACCCACAGTCGACAGATAGTCGGGGAGCTGTTTTTT CATHSRQIVGELFF
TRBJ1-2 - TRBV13 TGTGCCAGCAGCTCTACAGACAGATCTAACTATGGCTACACCTTC CASSSTDRSNYGYTF
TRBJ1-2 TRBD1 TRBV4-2 TGTGCCAGCAGCGCCTATGACAGGGTCTCTGGCTACACCTTC CASSAYDRVSGYTF
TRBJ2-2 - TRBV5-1 TGCGCCAGCAGCTACCTAGGTTGGGGAGGCACCGGGGAGCTGTTTTTT CASSYLGWGGTGELFF
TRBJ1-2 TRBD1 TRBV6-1 TGTGCCAGCATGGAGGTTAGGGGGCAAGGCTACACCTTC CASMEVRGQGYTF
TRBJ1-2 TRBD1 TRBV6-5 TGTGCCAGCAGTGGACAGGGGGGGTATGGCTACACCTTC CASSGQGGYGYTF
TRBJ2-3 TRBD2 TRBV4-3 TGCGCCAGCAGCCTCCAAGCGGGGGCTCGTGCGGATACGCAGTATTTT CASSLQAGARADTQYF
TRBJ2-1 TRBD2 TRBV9 TGTGCCAGCAGCGTAGGGGTAGCGGGAGTTCGAGACAATGAGCAGTTCTTC CASSVGVAGVRDNEQFF
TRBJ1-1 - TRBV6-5 TGTGCCAGCAGTTACTCGATATCTATGAACACTGAAGCTTTCTTT CASSYSISMNTEAFF
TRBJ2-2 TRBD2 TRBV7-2 TGTGCCAGCAGCTTAGTCGGGACTAGCGGAGCCGGGGAGCTGTTTTTT CASSLVGTSGAGELFF
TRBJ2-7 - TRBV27 TGTGCCAGCAGGCGAAAAACGCAGTACTTC CASRRKTQYF
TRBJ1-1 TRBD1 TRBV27 TGTGCCAGCAGGGGGACAGGAGCGAACACTGAAGCTTTCTTT CASRGTGANTEAFF
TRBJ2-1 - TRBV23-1 TGCGCCAGCAGTCAATCTTCGGGGTGGCGTGAGCAGTTCTTC CASSQSSGWREQFF
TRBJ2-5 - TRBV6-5 TGTGCCAGCAGCCCGGCTAAACCTCGGGAGAACCAGTACTTC CASSPAKPRENQYF